Included here is one T cell receptor beta chain sequence, with context. TCRdb's table, derived via immunoSEQ multiplex PCR, lists solely in-frame clones and lacks some. Among 150,000 to 180,000 clones listed, just under 95% were seen once. These data originate in a study of control samples from healthy donors and cancer patients. Germline assignment: CDR1 MNHEY and CDR2 SVGAGI. The V end was cut by 8 bases, the J end by 4 bases, with 14 bases between. This CDR3 comprises 14 residues. The clonotype originates from a middle-aged man in good health. The chain has TRBV6-5 and TRBJ1-4, with D possibly matching TRBD1 (6 bases). The sample comprised blood. CDR3 in amino acids: CASARQGFNEKLFF. CDR3 DNA: TGTGCCAGCGCCCGTCAGGGGTTTAATGAAAAACTGTTTTTT.